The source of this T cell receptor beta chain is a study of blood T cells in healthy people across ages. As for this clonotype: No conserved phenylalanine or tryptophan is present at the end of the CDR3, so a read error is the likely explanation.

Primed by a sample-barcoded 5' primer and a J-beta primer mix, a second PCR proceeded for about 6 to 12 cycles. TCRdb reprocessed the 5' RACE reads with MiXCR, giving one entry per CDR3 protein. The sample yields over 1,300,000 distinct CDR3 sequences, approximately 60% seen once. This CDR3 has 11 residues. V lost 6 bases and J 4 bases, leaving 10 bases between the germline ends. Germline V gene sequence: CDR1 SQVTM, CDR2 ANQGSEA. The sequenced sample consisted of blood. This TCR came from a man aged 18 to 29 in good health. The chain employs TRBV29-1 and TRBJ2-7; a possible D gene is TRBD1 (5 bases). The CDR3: CSVDTGYEQYL. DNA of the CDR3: TGCAGCGTAGACACAGGATACGAGCAGTACTTA.